What follows are 21 T cell receptor beta chains derived from one specimen sequenced in a study of T cell repertoires in cytomegalovirus infection. TCRdb fed the reads into MiXCR, producing one record per CDR3 protein. The sample yields some 320,000 distinct CDR3 sequences, almost 30% seen once. Their target antigens are unknown. The sample in question was cultured PBMCs, obtained from culture after CMV antigen stimulation. These receptor sequences come from a human donor in good health (CMV status not recorded). Some clones in this sample may be carry-over from other donors' samples.

The DNA for the CDR3 is TGTGCCAGCAGCCCCCACTGGCGGCCGTACAATGAGCAGTTCTTC. Encoded protein: CASSPHWRPYNEQFF. V and J are TRBV7-6 and TRBJ2-1; D remains unclear. Deletions cut 5 bases from V and 4 bases from J, with 15 bases between. CDR3 length: 15 amino acids. Germline V CDR1 and CDR2: SGHVS, FNYEAQ.

This clonotype has at least ten counts. The chain carries TRBV6-1 and TRBJ2-1; D is perhaps TRBD2 (6 bases). Germline V gene lookup returns CDR1 MNHNS and CDR2 SASEGT. V was shortened by 4 bases and J by 9 bases, with 10 bases between the two germline ends. The CDR3 runs 12 residues. The CDR3 spells CASSGRDSEQFF. CDR3 sequence (DNA): TGTGCCAGCAGTGGCCGGGACTCTGAGCAGTTCTTC.

This chain links TRBV15 with TRBJ2-6; D not certain. CDR1 is LNHNV and CDR2 is YYDKDF in the germline V gene (reference sequence). The CDR3 is 15 residues long. V lost 1 base and J lost 0, with 4 bases in between. CDR3 amino acids: CATSRGFSGANVLTF. CDR3 nucleotide sequence: TGTGCCACCAGCAGAGGTTTCTCTGGGGCCAACGTCCTGACTTTC. Looking up the rest from reference TRBV15 and TRBJ2-6 gives the full variable domain: DAMVIQNPRYQVTQFGKPVTLSCSQTLNHNVMYWYQQKSSQAPKLLFHYYDKDFNNEADTPDNFQSRRPNTSFCFLDIRSPGLGDTAMYLCATSRGFSGANVLTFGAGSRLTVL.

The chain recombines TRBV5-6 with TRBJ2-7; 11 bases are shared with TRBD2. V dropped 3 bases and J dropped 4; count of bases not matched to a gene: 9. CDR1 SGHDT and CDR2 YYEEEE come from the germline V gene. The CDR3 sequence is 16 residues long. CDR3 in amino acids: CASSSPRLAGIYEQYF. As DNA, the CDR3 is TGTGCCAGCAGCTCCCCTCGACTAGCGGGAATTTACGAGCAGTACTTC.

This clonotype came up a few times. The rearrangement links TRBV9 to TRBJ2-3, with 14 nucleotides matching TRBD2. This CDR3 has 18 residues. In germline, CDR1 is SGDLS, CDR2 YYNGEE. The ends lost 4 bases at V and 0 bases at J; junction bases unmatched: 7. The CDR3 nucleotides read TGTGCCAGCAGCCTCCGGACTAGCGGGGGGTCTAGCACAGATACGCAGTATTTT. It is translated as CASSLRTSGGSSTDTQYF.

This clonotype has just a few counts. The chain links TRBV12-3 or TRBV12-4 to TRBJ1-5; D unresolved. The CDR3 contains 15 residues. Trimming took off 5 bases at V and 4 bases at J, with 15 bases between the two ends. In nucleotides, the CDR3 is TGTGCCAGCAGTCCAGAGGGAGCCTCAAATCAGCCCCAGCATTTT. Translated: CASSPEGASNQPQHF.

The V gene is TRBV18, the J gene TRBJ1-3; D gene uncertain. Trimming pared 6 bases from V and 2 bases from J, leaving 8 bases between. Germline values: CDR1 KGHSH, CDR2 LQKENI. This CDR3 region has 13 residues. The DNA of the CDR3 is TGTGCCAGCTCGCCAGAAGCTGGAAACACCATATATTTT. Its protein is CASSPEAGNTIYF.

On this clonotype: The CDR3 does not end in the conserved phenylalanine or tryptophan, so this is likely a read error. No DNA is shown, since the ends of the CDR3 on it are uncertain; the CDR3 is the one TCRdb lists. J is TRBJ1-1 and V is TRBV5-4; TRBD1 is the table's D call, not checked against the DNA. CDR1 and CDR2 from the germline V gene are SGHNT and YYREEE (reference sequence). Termini included, the CDR3 measures 13 amino acids. The CDR3 loop is CASSLAAGGDATL.

V usage is TRBV7-2 and J usage is TRBJ2-6; D call uncertain. CDR3 length equals 14 residues. Germline loops: CDR1 SGHTA, CDR2 FQGNSA. Trimming removed 8 bases from V and 0 bases from J, with 8 bases in between. CDR3 DNA sequence: TGTGCCAGCGCCCGGGCCTCTGGGGCCAACGTCCTGACTTTC. It is translated as CASARASGANVLTF. The variable domain in full, with the rest retrieved from reference TRBV7-2 and TRBJ2-6, is GAGVSQSPSNKVTEKGKDVELRCDPISGHTALYWYRQSLGQGLEFLIYFQGNSAPDKSGLPSDRFSAERTGGSVSTLTIQRTQQEDSAVYLCASARASGANVLTFGAGSRLTVL.

The chain combines TRBV27 with TRBJ1-2, with D hard to call. CDR3 length: 14 amino acids. Trimming took off 7 bases at V and 8 bases at J, with 20 bases between the two ends. Germline CDR1 and CDR2: MNHEY and SMNVEV (reference sequence). The CDR3 region has the DNA TGTGCCAGCACGACTTTTGGGAATACGGGGGGCTACACCTTC. Encoded protein: CASTTFGNTGGYTF.

This clonotype was counted between two and nine times. The chain carries TRBV27 and TRBJ2-6; D perhaps matches TRBD1 (6 bases). The V and J ends lost 7 bases and 3 bases respectively, with 19 bases between them. The CDR3 sequence is 17 residues long. Germline values: CDR1 MNHEY, CDR2 SMNVEV (reference sequence). The CDR3 region is CASTARGSRRGANVLTF. CDR3 nucleotides: TGTGCCAGCACCGCCAGGGGCTCTCGACGTGGGGCCAACGTCCTGACTTTC.

The V and J genes are TRBV20-1 and TRBJ2-5; 10 bases map to TRBD1. The junction had 7 bases not matched to a gene; V was cut back by 6 bases and J by 3 bases. The CDR3 is 14 amino acids. Germline V CDR1 and CDR2: DFQATT, SNEGSKA (reference sequence). The chain's CDR3 is CSALKGQGKETQYF. For the CDR3, the DNA is TGCAGTGCCCTAAAGGGACAGGGGAAAGAGACCCAGTACTTC.

This chain joins TRBV7-9 and TRBJ1-3, with D hard to call. Trimming removed 6 bases from V and 1 base from J, with 19 bases in between. Per germline, CDR1 SEHNR and CDR2 FQNEAQ (reference sequence). The CDR3 totals 17 residues. The CDR3 reads CASRPVKVRLSGNTIYF. The CDR3, as DNA: TGTGCCAGCAGGCCGGTAAAGGTTCGCCTTTCTGGAAACACCATATATTTT.

The V call is TRBV7-4, the J call TRBJ2-5; D tentatively reads TRBD1 or TRBD2 (5 bases each). The CDR3 is made up of 13 amino acids. Germline values: CDR1 SGHVT, CDR2 SQSDAQ. Deletions cut 4 bases from V and 3 bases from J, with 9 bases between. The CDR3 DNA follows: TGTGCCAGCAGCTCCCGGGACGAAGAGACCCAGTACTTC. It encodes CASSSRDEETQYF.

To note about this clonotype: This clone may be a read error of a much larger clone one base away. The chain links TRBV7-2 to TRBJ2-1; 8 bases are shared with TRBD2. Germline CDR1 reads SGHTA; CDR2 reads FQGNSA. This CDR3 is built from 16 residues. In DNA form, the CDR3 reads TGTGCCAGCAGCTTAAATGGTCAGCGGGAGAGGCTTGAGCAGTCCTTC. Its protein is CASSLNGQRERLEQSF.

The chain recombines TRBV28 with TRBJ1-6; 9 nucleotides match TRBD1. Germline V CDR1 and CDR2: MDHEN, SYDVKM. V was clipped by 2 bases and J by 6 bases; unmatched bases: 5. This CDR3 contains 16 residues. Here the CDR3 DNA reads TGTGCCAGCAGTTTAACCGGGACAGGGAGTAATTCACCCCTCCACTTT. Translation gives CASSLTGTGSNSPLHF.

The chain carries TRBV7-6 and TRBJ1-2; no reliable D call. Germline values: CDR1 SGHVS, CDR2 FNYEAQ. This CDR3 has 14 residues. The V gene lost 1 base and the J gene lost 5 bases, with 11 bases spanning the gap. This CDR3 is CASSLGGSEYGYTF. The CDR3 nucleotides are TGTGCCAGCAGCTTAGGAGGCTCCGAGTATGGCTACACCTTC.

This clonotype occurred many times. The DNA of the CDR3 is TGTGCCAGCAGCACCGGACATCTCGAGGGCACTGGAAACACCATATATTTT. Its protein product is CASSTGHLEGTGNTIYF. This rearrangement joins TRBV11-3 to TRBJ1-3; D might be TRBD1 (5 bases). V lost 5 bases and J lost 2, with 19 bases in between. Germline CDR1 SGHNT, CDR2 YENEEA. CDR3 length equals 17 residues.

The CDR3 reads CASSIIRGVSSYNEQFF. The CDR3 bases are TGTGCCAGTAGTATTATTAGGGGGGTTAGCTCCTACAATGAGCAGTTCTTC. The chain couples TRBV19 to TRBJ2-1; possibly TRBD1 or TRBD2 for D (6 bases each). The CDR3 loop spans 17 amino acids. Looked up from germline, CDR1 is LNHDA and CDR2 is SQIVND (reference sequence). V was shortened by 3 bases and J by 0 bases, with 15 bases between the two germline ends.

The rearrangement links TRBV7-9 to TRBJ1-4; 7 positions match TRBD1. CDR3 length equals 14 residues. V shed 5 bases, J shed 4 bases, and the junction held 4 bases outside the gene matches. Germline V CDR1 and CDR2: SEHNR, FQNEAQ (reference sequence). CDR3 nucleotide sequence: TGTGCCAGCAGCCGACAGGGAAATAATGAAAAACTGTTTTTT. This encodes CASSRQGNNEKLFF.

This rearrangement joins TRBV19 to TRBJ2-1, with a possible D match to TRBD2 (6 bases). Trimming removed 5 bases from V and 6 bases from J, with 20 bases in between. The length of the CDR3 is 16 residues. Germline V gene sequence: CDR1 LNHDA, CDR2 SQIVND (reference sequence). Here the CDR3 reads CASSVSEGGVGNEQFF. In DNA, the CDR3 is TGTGCCAGTAGTGTTTCCGAAGGAGGGGTCGGCAATGAGCAGTTCTTC.